The clone carrying this T cell receptor (beta chain) was seen only a few times. Its cognate antigen is unknown. This sample was taken from a study of post-analysis software for immune sequencing data. Overall study context: There were relapsing-remitting, secondary progressive and progressive-relapsing multiple sclerosis among the disease courses included. Regarding the study as a whole: Samples made in the same batch grouped tightly together by F measure. Multiple sclerosis was associated with a significant reduction in normalized Chao1 diversity relative to controls.

TCR beta cDNA libraries had unique molecular identifiers. TCRdb fed the PCR reads into MiXCR, producing one record per CDR3 protein. This table has over 700,000 distinct CDR3 sequences, 25% to 30% appearing once. Sequenced input: blood. The source of this sequence is a girl between 5 and 17 years old with multiple sclerosis.

CDR3 DNA: TGTGCCAGCAGCCCCTTTTGGACTAGCGTCAACAATGAGCAGTTCTTC. Its translation: CASSPFWTSVNNEQFF. V gene TRBV4-2 combines with J gene TRBJ2-1, with 9 bases lining up with TRBD2. CDR1 LGHNA and CDR2 YNFKEQ come from the germline V gene. This CDR3 has 16 amino acids. V shed 4 bases and J 5 bases; nucleotides not matched to a gene: 9.